Below are 27 T cell receptor beta chains sequenced from a single sample in a study of T cell responses to AZD1222 COVID-19 vaccine (dated by TCRdb to the early 2020s). The time point label, as the study defines it: baseline before first vaccination. Preparation of the library involved the immunoSEQ multiplex PCR assay. TCRdb provides this immuneACCESS table in a form limited to in-frame rearrangements. Some clones are lacking; in checked studies, under half of them reflect an unresolved V gene, and why the rest are absent is not known. This sample gives more than 85,000 clones in total; about nine tenths of them show up just once. Jointly, the top ten make up 5% to 5.5% of the sample. This material consisted of peripheral blood, taken on day 0 of AZD1222 vaccination. The source of these receptors is an adult in good health.

The rearrangement uses TRBV5-1 and TRBJ2-2, with unresolved D. Between the trimmed V and J ends, which lost 4 bases and 6 bases, there was a span of 7 bases. Germline V gene sequence: CDR1 SGHRS, CDR2 YFSETQ. The CDR3 covers 12 residues. CDR3 DNA: TGCGCCAGCAGCGTTAGTTCCGGGGAGCTGTTTTTT. Translating it yields CASSVSSGELFF.

In nucleotides, the CDR3 is TGTGCCAGCGGACGAGGGGGTCTCTACGAGCAGTACTTC. It codes for CASGRGGLYEQYF. V and J are TRBV14 and TRBJ2-7; D might be TRBD1 (6 bases). The CDR3 totals 13 residues. Deletions cut 8 bases from V and 3 bases from J, with 14 bases between. The germline CDR1 and CDR2 sequences are SGHDN and FVKESK.

J is TRBJ2-1 and V is TRBV28; 9 bases are shared with TRBD1. This CDR3 is built from 14 residues. The germline gives CDR1 MDHEN, CDR2 SYDVKM. The trim removed 4 bases at V and 6 bases at J, leaving 4 bases unmatched. The CDR3 region is CASSSPGQGNEQFF. CDR3 DNA sequence: TGTGCCAGCAGTTCCCCGGGACAGGGCAATGAGCAGTTCTTC.

This sequence joins TRBV5-1 and TRBJ1-1; D is unclear. CDR1 is SGHRS, CDR2 YFSETQ, per germline. The V gene lost 0 bases and the J gene lost 1 base, with 7 bases spanning the gap. CDR3 length: 14 residues. The CDR3 coding sequence is TGCGCCAGCAGCTTGGCCATAGAGAACACTGAAGCTTTCTTT. Its protein product is CASSLAIENTEAFF.

The chain carries TRBV10-3 and TRBJ2-5, with D possibly being TRBD2 (6 bases). The V end lost 2 bases, the J end lost 7 bases, and 14 bases lay between the germline ends. Germline CDR1 is ENHRY and CDR2 is SYGVKD. The CDR3 length is 14 residues. The CDR3 loop is CAISEGVTRRTQYF. CDR3 nucleotide sequence: TGTGCCATCAGTGAGGGAGTGACTAGAAGGACCCAGTACTTC.

This clone appeared a single time. The gene calls are TRBV5-4 and TRBJ1-4; D remains unclear. Germline V CDR1 and CDR2: SGHNT, YYREEE (reference sequence). V shed 0 bases and J shed 5 bases, with 5 bases lying between them. The CDR3 runs 13 residues. In nucleotides, the CDR3 is TGTGCCAGCAGCTTGGGTTCCAATGAAAAACTGTTTTTT. Protein: CASSLGSNEKLFF. Supplemented by reference TRBV5-4 and TRBJ1-4, the full variable domain reads ETGVTQSPTHLIKTRGQQVTLRCSSQSGHNTVSWYQQALGQGPQFIFQYYREEENGRGNFPPRFSGLQFPNYSSELNVNALELDDSALYLCASSLGSNEKLFFGSGTQLSVL.

V is TRBV2 and J is TRBJ2-1; 7 nucleotides line up with TRBD1. The V and J ends lost 1 base and 8 bases, in that order; junction bases with no gene match: 5. CDR1 SNHLY and CDR2 FYNNEI come from the germline V gene. The CDR3 has 14 residues. The DNA for the CDR3 is TGTGCCAGCAGTGAAGAGGGACAGTACGATGAGCAGTTCTTC. It codes for CASSEEGQYDEQFF.

The rearrangement joins TRBV5-4 to TRBJ2-3; D is uncertain. This CDR3 is 14 amino acids long. Trimming left V 0 bases short and J 4 bases short, with 9 bases between. Per the germline V gene, CDR1 is SGHNT and CDR2 is YYREEE (reference sequence). The CDR3 region has the DNA TGTGCCAGCAGCTTGGTGGCTGCCGCAGATACGCAGTATTTT. Protein sequence: CASSLVAAADTQYF.

The genes are TRBV12-3 or TRBV12-4 and TRBJ2-4; D may be TRBD2 (5 bases). The CDR3 is made up of 13 amino acids. With 4 bases removed from V and 7 bases from J, the gap between germline ends came to 11 bases. CDR3 nucleotide sequence: TGTGCCAGCAGTTCCGGGGTTGGGAACATTCAGTACTTC. It codes for CASSSGVGNIQYF.

This rearrangement joins TRBV19 to TRBJ2-7; 9 bases are a match to TRBD2. The length of the CDR3 is 14 residues. CDR1 is LNHDA, CDR2 SQIVND, per germline (reference sequence). V shed 7 bases and J 6 bases; nucleotides not matched to a gene: 10. The CDR3 spells CASTPGSGRSEQYF. The DNA for the CDR3 is TGTGCCAGTACCCCCGGGAGCGGGAGGAGCGAGCAGTACTTC.

The genes are TRBV21-1 and TRBJ1-4; the D segment call TRBD1 is taken from the table without a DNA check. TRBV21-1 represents a pseudogene. The length of the CDR3 is 22 residues. The CDR3 DNA is TGTGCCAGCAGCAAAGAAAGTACGACCCCCCCGCGCAGGGGGCCGACTAATGAAAAACTGTTTTTT. Its translation is CASSKESTTPPRRGPTNEKLFF.

This clone was recorded once. The chain recombines TRBV10-3 with TRBJ2-1; tentatively, D is TRBD1 (6 bases). The CDR3 covers 13 residues. V lost 9 bases to trimming and J lost 4 bases, with 13 bases between them. Germline assignment: CDR1 ENHRY and CDR2 SYGVKD. The CDR3 DNA reads TGTGCCATTCGGACAGCCAATTACAATGAGCAGTTCTTC. Amino acids: CAIRTANYNEQFF.

The chain employs TRBV19 and TRBJ2-1, with D possibly TRBD2 on 5 matching bases. V was shortened by 11 bases and J by 8 bases, with 13 bases between the two germline ends. Germline CDR1 reads LNHDA; CDR2 reads SQIVND (reference sequence). This CDR3 region has 11 residues. The CDR3 DNA is TGTGCCTCCTCCGGGGTCGATGAGCAGTTCTTC. As protein: CASSGVDEQFF.

The CDR3 region has the DNA TGCGCCAGCAGCCGGACAGGGTATATGGATATAGCCAAAAACATTCAGTACTTC. It yields the protein CASSRTGYMDIAKNIQYF. The V call is TRBV5-1, the J call TRBJ2-4; 8 bases match TRBD1. Germline V lookup: CDR1 SGHRS, CDR2 YFSETQ. This CDR3 comprises 18 residues. Losses at the gene ends were 4 bases for V and 0 bases for J; bases not matched to a gene: 12.

This clone was picked up one time. The V and J genes are TRBV13 and TRBJ2-7; TRBD1 matches at 8 bases. This CDR3 has 15 amino acids. Germline V gives CDR1 PRHDT, CDR2 FYEKMQ (reference sequence). V dropped 0 bases and J dropped 3; count of bases not matched to a gene: 4. Here the CDR3 DNA reads TGTGCCAGCAGCTTAGGCCAGGGGGCGAGCTACGAGCAGTACTTC. Translation gives CASSLGQGASYEQYF.

The chain recombines TRBV7-9 with TRBJ1-2; D is perhaps TRBD1 (5 bases). The germline V gene has CDR1 SEHNR and CDR2 FQNEAQ (reference sequence). This CDR3 comprises 13 residues. V was trimmed by 4 bases and J by 6 bases, leaving 12 bases between them. CDR3 sequence reads: CASSSYGGDGYTF. The CDR3, as DNA: TGTGCCAGCAGCTCATATGGGGGGGATGGCTACACCTTC.

This clone showed up just a few times. The chain recombines TRBV6-5 with TRBJ2-7; 9 nucleotides match TRBD1. J was trimmed by 5 bases and V by 5 bases; bases with no gene match: 7. Germline V CDR1 and CDR2: MNHEY, SVGAGI. The CDR3 is 14 residues long. The CDR3 coding sequence is TGTGCCAGCAGTACCGGGACAGGGCCCCACGAGCAGTACTTC. Translation: CASSTGTGPHEQYF.

V usage is TRBV28 and J usage is TRBJ1-2; possible D gene TRBD1, 5 bases. The CDR3 runs to 15 residues. Germline V gives CDR1 MDHEN, CDR2 SYDVKM. The V and J ends lost 1 base and 8 bases respectively, with 17 bases between them. Here the CDR3 reads CASSLSLGQDGGYTF. In DNA, the CDR3 is TGTGCCAGCAGTTTATCATTGGGGCAGGATGGGGGCTACACCTTC.

This clone was picked up one time. This chain connects TRBV28 to TRBJ2-3; no reliable D call. The CDR3 consists of 13 residues. Germline loops: CDR1 MDHEN, CDR2 SYDVKM. Trimming pared 6 bases from V and 3 bases from J, leaving 10 bases between. The CDR3 DNA follows: TGTGCCAGCAGCCGAATGAGAACAGATACGCAGTATTTT. The encoded protein is CASSRMRTDTQYF.

CDR3 protein: CASSLVQMNTEAFF. As DNA, the CDR3 is TGTGCCAGCAGCTTGGTACAGATGAACACTGAAGCTTTCTTT. V is TRBV5-6 and J is TRBJ1-1; no definite D call. The CDR3 is made up of 14 amino acids. Deletions cut 0 bases from V and 0 bases from J, with 6 bases between. In germline, CDR1 is SGHDT, CDR2 YYEEEE. The complete variable domain, with remaining parts taken from reference TRBV5-6 and TRBJ1-1, reads DAGVTQSPTHLIKTRGQQVTLRCSPKSGHDTVSWYQQALGQGPQFIFQYYEEEERQRGNFPDRFSGHQFPNYSSELNVNALLLGDSALYLCASSLVQMNTEAFFGQGTRLTVV.

This clone has more than one count but fewer than ten. The CDR3 sequence: CASSLADSGVSGYTF. DNA for the CDR3: TGTGCCAGCAGCTTAGCCGATTCAGGGGTTTCTGGCTACACCTTC. The chain couples TRBV7-2 to TRBJ1-2; tentative D call: TRBD1 (6 bases). Trimming left V 0 bases short and J 7 bases short, with 15 bases between. The germline V gene has CDR1 SGHTA and CDR2 FQGNSA. The CDR3 totals 15 residues.

The chain combines TRBV7-9 with TRBJ2-6; 9 nucleotides align to TRBD1. Germline V gene lookup returns CDR1 SEHNR and CDR2 FQNEAQ (reference sequence). The V gene end was trimmed by 4 bases and the J gene end by 2 bases; junction bases not matched to a gene: 6. This CDR3 has 17 amino acids. CDR3 in DNA: TGTGCCAGCAGCTCCCGGGACAGGGACGCTGGGGCCAACGTCCTGACTTTC. Its translation: CASSSRDRDAGANVLTF. Full variable domain (missing parts from reference TRBV7-9 and TRBJ2-6): DTGVSQNPRHKITKRGQNVTFRCDPISEHNRLYWYRQTLGQGPEFLTYFQNEAQLEKSRLLSDRFSAERPKGSFSTLEIQRTEQGDSAMYLCASSSRDRDAGANVLTFGAGSRLTVL.

This clone was observed a single time. This chain links TRBV19 with TRBJ2-7; TRBD1 matches at 7 bases. The CDR3 is 15 residues long. With V trimmed by 5 bases and J by 3 bases, 10 bases remained unmatched. Germline CDR1 is LNHDA and CDR2 is SQIVND (reference sequence). The CDR3 spells CASSSGTATFYEQYF. The DNA for the CDR3 is TGTGCCAGTAGTTCAGGGACAGCGACTTTCTACGAGCAGTACTTC.

V gene TRBV5-6 combines with J gene TRBJ2-2; D is uncertain. The CDR3 runs to 14 residues. Germline loops: CDR1 SGHDT, CDR2 YYEEEE. V gave up 0 bases and J gave up 8 bases, with 11 bases separating them. The CDR3 spells CASSLADHRGELFF. The DNA for the CDR3 is TGTGCCAGCAGCTTGGCCGACCATCGAGGGGAGCTGTTTTTT.

The chain couples TRBV4-1 to TRBJ2-1, with D uncertain. This CDR3 contains 13 residues. Trimming took off 3 bases at V and 9 bases at J, with 12 bases between the two ends. Per the germline V gene, CDR1 is MGHRA and CDR2 is YSYEKL. DNA for the CDR3: TGCGCCAGCAGCCAGGTTCAGTTGTCTGAGCAGTTCTTC. Translation: CASSQVQLSEQFF.

The chain uses TRBV9 and TRBJ2-3, with D perhaps TRBD1 (5 bases). This CDR3 contains 15 residues. V was pared by 0 bases and J by 6 bases, with 14 bases between. Germline V gene data show CDR1 as SGDLS and CDR2 as YYNGEE. The CDR3 here is CASSVAPDRTDTQYF. In DNA form, the CDR3 reads TGTGCCAGCAGCGTAGCCCCCGACAGAACTGATACGCAGTATTTT.

This sequence joins TRBV5-4 and TRBJ1-2; 8 positions agree with TRBD1. The CDR3 sequence is 14 residues long. J lost 0 bases, V lost 3 bases, and 1 base had no gene match. Germline loops: CDR1 SGHNT, CDR2 YYREEE (reference sequence). CDR3 DNA: TGTGCCAGCAGCTGGGACAGGACTAACTATGGCTACACCTTC. It encodes CASSWDRTNYGYTF.